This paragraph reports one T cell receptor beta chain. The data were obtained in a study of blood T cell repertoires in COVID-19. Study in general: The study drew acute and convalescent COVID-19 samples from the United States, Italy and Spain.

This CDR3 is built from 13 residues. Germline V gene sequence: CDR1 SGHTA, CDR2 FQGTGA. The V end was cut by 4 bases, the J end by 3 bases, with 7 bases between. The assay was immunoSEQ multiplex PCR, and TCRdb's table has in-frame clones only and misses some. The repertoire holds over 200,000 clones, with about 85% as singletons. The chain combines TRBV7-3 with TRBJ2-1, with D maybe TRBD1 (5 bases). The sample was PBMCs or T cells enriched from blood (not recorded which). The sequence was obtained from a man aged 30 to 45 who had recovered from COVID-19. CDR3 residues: CASSSTGYNEQFF. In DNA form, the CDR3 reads TGTGCCAGCAGCTCCACAGGCTACAATGAGCAGTTCTTC. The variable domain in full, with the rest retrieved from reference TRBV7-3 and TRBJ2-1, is GAGVSQTPSNKVTEKGKYVELRCDPISGHTALYWYRQSLGQGPEFLIYFQGTGAADDSGLPNDRFFAVRPEGSVSTLKIQRTERGDSAVYLCASSSTGYNEQFFGPGTRLTVL.